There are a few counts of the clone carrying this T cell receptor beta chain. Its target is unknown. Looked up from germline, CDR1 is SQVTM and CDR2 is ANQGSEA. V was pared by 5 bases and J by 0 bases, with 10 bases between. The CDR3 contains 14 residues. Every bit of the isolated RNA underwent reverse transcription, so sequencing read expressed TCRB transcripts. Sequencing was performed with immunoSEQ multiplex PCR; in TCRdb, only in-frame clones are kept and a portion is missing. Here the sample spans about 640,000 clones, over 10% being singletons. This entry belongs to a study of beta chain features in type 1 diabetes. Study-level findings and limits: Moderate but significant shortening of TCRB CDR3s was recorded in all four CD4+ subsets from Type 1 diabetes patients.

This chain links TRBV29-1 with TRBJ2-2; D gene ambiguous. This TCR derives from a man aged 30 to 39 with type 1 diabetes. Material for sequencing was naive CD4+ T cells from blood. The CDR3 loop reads CSVLGPTNTGELFF. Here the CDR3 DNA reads TGCAGCGTTCTTGGGCCGACGAACACCGGGGAGCTGTTTTTT.